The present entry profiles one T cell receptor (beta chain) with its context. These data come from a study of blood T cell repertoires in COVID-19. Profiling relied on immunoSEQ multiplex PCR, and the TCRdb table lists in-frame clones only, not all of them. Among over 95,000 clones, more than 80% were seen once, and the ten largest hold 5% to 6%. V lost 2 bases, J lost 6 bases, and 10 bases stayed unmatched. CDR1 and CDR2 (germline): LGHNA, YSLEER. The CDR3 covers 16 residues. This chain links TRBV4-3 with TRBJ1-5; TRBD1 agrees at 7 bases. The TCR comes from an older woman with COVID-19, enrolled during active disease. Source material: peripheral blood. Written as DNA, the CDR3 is TGCGCCAGCAGCCAACACAACAGGGGAAGCGGTCAGCCCCAGCATTTT. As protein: CASSQHNRGSGQPQHF.